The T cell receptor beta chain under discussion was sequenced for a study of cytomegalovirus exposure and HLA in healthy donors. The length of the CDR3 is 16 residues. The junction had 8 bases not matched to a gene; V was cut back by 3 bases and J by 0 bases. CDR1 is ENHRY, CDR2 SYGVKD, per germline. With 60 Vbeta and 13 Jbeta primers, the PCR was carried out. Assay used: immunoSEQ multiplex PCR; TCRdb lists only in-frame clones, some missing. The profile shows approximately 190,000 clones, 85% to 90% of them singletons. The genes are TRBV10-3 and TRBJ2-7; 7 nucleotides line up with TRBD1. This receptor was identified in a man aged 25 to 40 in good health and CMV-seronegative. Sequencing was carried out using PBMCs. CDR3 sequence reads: CAISDLTGTSSYEQYF. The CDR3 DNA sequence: TGTGCCATCAGTGACTTGACAGGGACGAGCTCCTACGAGCAGTACTTC.